This is a list of T cell receptor delta chains from one sample in a study of Vδ1+ human thymocytes. TCRdb reprocessed the multiplex PCR reads through CATT. The sample yields 50,000 to 60,000 delta-chain clones, about 16% seen once. Sequenced material: Vdelta1+ gamma-delta thymocytes from the thymus. All receptors derive from a girl under two years old who had congenital heart surgery. The CDR3 runs from the conserved cysteine through the conserved F or W. The D gene is left open where the match is weak. Part of the rows lack a size; the others show once, few, many or a class for expanded clones.

D gene,J gene,clone size,V gene,CDR3 length,CDR3 DNA,CDR3 protein
.,TRDJ1,.,TRDV2,14,TGTGCCTGTGAGGGATCCGGGGGAGCCGATAAACTCATCTTT,CACEGSGGADKLIF
TRDD3,TRDJ1,.,TRDV1,21,TGTGCTCTTTGGGAACTAGTTCCTCACCCTGGGGGACCCCTGTACACCGATAAACTCATCTTT,CALWELVPHPGGPLYTDKLIF
TRDD3,TRDJ1,once,TRDV1,23,TGTGCTCTTGGGGAAGAGAAGCCTACAACTGGGGGACCCCAATCCCGGTACACCGATAAACTCATCTTT,CALGEEKPTTGGPQSRYTDKLIF
.,TRDJ1,.,TRDV1,15,TGTGCTCTTGGGGTGGGACTTTACCTCACCGATAAACTCATCTTT,CALGVGLYLTDKLIF
TRDD3,TRDJ1,few,TRDV1,19,TGTGCTCTTGGGGAACGGCCTATCCTCCAAGTACTGGGGGATATTCAACTCATCTTT,CALGERPILQVLGDIQLIF
TRDD3,TRDJ1,few,TRDV1,23,TGTGCTCTTGGGGAACTGACCCCAATACCGATCCTACTGGGGGATACGGCCACCGATAAACTCATCTTT,CALGELTPIPILLGDTATDKLIF
TRDD3,TRDJ1,.,TRDV1,23,TGTGCTCTTGGGGAACTTAACCCTACGCTGGGGTACTGGGGGATCTCGTACACCGATAAACTCATCTTT,CALGELNPTLGYWGISYTDKLIF
TRDD3,TRDJ1,.,TRDV1,21,TGTGCTCTTGGGGAACTCGGCGAATCAACCAAACTGGGGGATACGACCGATAAACTCATCTTT,CALGELGESTKLGDTTDKLIF
.,TRDJ1,.,TRDV1,20,TGTGCTCTTGGGAGATTTCCTACTTGGGTTGGTGGGGGTAACACCGATAAACTCATCTTT,CALGRFPTWVGGGNTDKLIF
TRDD3,TRDJ4,.,TRDV2,14,TGTGCCTGTGACACCAAGGGGGGATACGGACCCCTGATCTTT,CACDTKGGYGPLIF
TRDD2,TRDJ1,.,TRDV1,21,TGTGCTCTTGGGGAACTCCTTCCTACGCCAGGTTGCCTGTCGCACACCGATAAACTCATCTTT,CALGELLPTPGCLSHTDKLIF
.,TRDJ1,few,TRDV1,20,TGTGCTCTTGGGGAACTGCCAGATACCCTTCCTCCCCCTCTGGGGTATAAACTCATCTTT,CALGELPDTLPPPLGYKLIF
.,TRDJ1,few,TRDV1,16,TGTGCTCTTGGGGATTCGGGGGAGTCTTACACCGATAAACTCATCTTT,CALGDSGESYTDKLIF
.,TRDJ1,.,TRDV1,15,TGTGCTCTTGGGGATATTCCCCCAGGTACCGATAAACTCATCTTT,CALGDIPPGTDKLIF
TRDD3,TRDJ1,.,TRDV1,20,TGTGCTCTTGGAGAATCCCTGGGGGATATCGGAGGGTCGTGGGCCGATAAACTCATCTTT,CALGESLGDIGGSWADKLIF
TRDD3,TRDJ1,.,TRDV1,24,TGTGCTCTTGGGGAACTTCCCTTCCCAATATTACTGGGGGATAGAACAGAGTACACCGATAAACTCATCTTT,CALGELPFPILLGDRTEYTDKLIF
TRDD3,TRDJ1,few,TRDV1,19,TGTGCTCTTGGGGAACTCAGTCAATCCACACTGGGGGACGGTGATAAACTCATCTTT,CALGELSQSTLGDGDKLIF
TRDD3,TRDJ1,.,TRDV1,24,TGTGCTCTTGGGGAACGTCGGCCTCCTACCCCCCGCGACCAACTGGGGGATCACACCGATAAACTCATCTTT,CALGERRPPTPRDQLGDHTDKLIF
TRDD3,TRDJ1,few,TRDV1,18,TGTGCTCTTGGGGAACTTTTCCTACTGGGGGACATCACCGATAAACTCATCTTT,CALGELFLLGDITDKLIF
TRDD3,TRDJ1,few,TRDV2,26,TGTGCCTGTGACACGGGGGATTCCGAAGTTCCGTACTGGGGGATACGCGCCCAGATGTACACCGATAAACTCATCTTT,CACDTGDSEVPYWGIRAQMYTDKLIF
.,TRDJ1,.,TRDV1,20,TGTGCTCTTGGGGAAGTCCTACGGTTAAGAACTACCGGGGGCACCGATAAACTCATCTTT,CALGEVLRLRTTGGTDKLIF
TRDD3,TRDJ1,.,TRDV1,24,TGTGCTCTTGGGGCCTCAGGACTCTTCCTGCCTGGAACTGGGGGATACAAAAAAGCCGATAAACTCATCTTT,CALGASGLFLPGTGGYKKADKLIF
TRDD3,TRDJ1,few,TRDV1,23,TGTGCTCTTGGGACCGGCCCTCCTCCTCCATCTGAGTGGTACTGGGGGATACGCGGTAAACTCATCTTT,CALGTGPPPPSEWYWGIRGKLIF
TRDD3,TRDJ1,few,TRDV1,16,TGTGCTCTTGGGGAACCTTCCGTACTGGGGGATACAGGACTCATCTTT,CALGEPSVLGDTGLIF
.,TRDJ1,few,TRDV1,14,TGTGCTCTTGGGGAAACCCACCTGCGGAGGGAACTCATCTTT,CALGETHLRRELIF
TRDD2,TRDJ1,few,TRDV1,17,TGTGCTCTTGGGGAAAACCTTCCTACCGCGTACACCGATAAACTCATCTTT,CALGENLPTAYTDKLIF
TRDD3,TRDJ1,.,TRDV1,21,TGTGCTCTTGGGGGACTGTTTAACCGTCTTTTAACTGGGGGATACACCGGTAAACTCATCTTT,CALGGLFNRLLTGGYTGKLIF
TRDD2,TRDJ1,few,TRDV1,16,TGTGCTCTTGGGGACGGGCTTCCTACGTACACCGATAAACTCATCTTT,CALGDGLPTYTDKLIF
TRDD2,TRDJ1,.,TRDV3,19,TGTGCCTCCCAGCCCCTTCCTCCTACGGGCTGGGACCCTACCGATAAACTCATCTTT,CASQPLPPTGWDPTDKLIF
TRDD3,TRDJ1,.,TRDV1,20,TGTGCTCTTGGGCCATCATGGTCCCTACACTGGGGGACCTACACCGATAAACTCATCTTT,CALGPSWSLHWGTYTDKLIF
TRDD3,TRDJ1,.,TRDV1,23,TGTGCTCTTGGGAAAAGGGGGCGAACTACCCGTACTGGGGGATACCCCCACACCGATAAACTCATCTTT,CALGKRGRTTRTGGYPHTDKLIF
.,TRDJ1,.,TRDV1,21,TGTGCTCTTGGGACCTGGCCTTCCCACGTTAGTGGGGTACCTCACACCGATAAACTCATCTTT,CALGTWPSHVSGVPHTDKLIF
TRDD3,TRDJ1,.,TRDV1,22,TGTGCTCTTGGGGAACTTCCCCCCTACCCTACTAATCTTACTGGGGGATTGTGTAAACTCATCTTT,CALGELPPYPTNLTGGLCKLIF
.,TRDJ1,few,TRDV1,23,TGTGCTCTTGGGGGCAACCTTCCTACGGTCTGGGGGATCCCGGCCGGGTACACCGATAAACTCATCTTT,CALGGNLPTVWGIPAGYTDKLIF
.,TRDJ1,.,TRAV29/DV5,21,TGTGCAGCAGAGTCCACCCTGCGTAAGATCCTGTACTGGGTGTCCACCGATAAACTCATCTTT,CAAESTLRKILYWVSTDKLIF
TRDD3,TRDJ1,.,TRDV1,19,TGTGCTCTCTCCCCACAAACTGGGGCCCCAAGAGGGGGGAGCGATAAACTCATCTTT,CALSPQTGAPRGGSDKLIF
TRDD3,TRDJ1,medium-sized,TRAV29/DV5,18,TGTGCAGCAAGCTTGGCTACTGGGGGATACTTGTACACCGATAAACTCATCTTT,CAASLATGGYLYTDKLIF
.,TRDJ1,few,TRDV1,22,TGTGCTCTTGGGGGAGCCCTTCCTACGGTAAACTGGGGGACCTCGTACACCGATAAACTCATCTTT,CALGGALPTVNWGTSYTDKLIF
TRDD3,TRDJ1,.,TRDV1,18,TGTGCTCTTTTCCCACGCTCTTGGGGGATAAGATTAACCGATAAACTCATCTTT,CALFPRSWGIRLTDKLIF
TRDD2,TRDJ2,few,TRDV1,22,TGTGCTCTTGGGAAGGGCCTTCCTACTCAGGGCGGCAATCTCAGAAAGACAGCACAACTCTTCTTT,CALGKGLPTQGGNLRKTAQLFF
TRDD3,TRDJ1,.,TRDV1,17,TGTGCTCTTGGGGAACCCCCTACTGGGGAGTACACCGATAAACTCATCTTT,CALGEPPTGEYTDKLIF
TRDD3,TRDJ1,.,TRDV1,22,TGTGCTCTTCGGCCCCCTACGTATTGTGTGCTGTGTCTGCTGGGGGATACCGATAAACTCATCTTT,CALRPPTYCVLCLLGDTDKLIF
TRDD2,TRDJ1,few,TRDV1,18,TGTGCTCTTGGGGTGGGGCCTTCCTACAGGTACTGCGTTGATAAACTCATCTTT,CALGVGPSYRYCVDKLIF
TRDD3,TRDJ1,few,TRDV1,25,TGTGCTCTTGGGGAACTACGGGCAGCTGCGCTCCTACCCGTGGTGGGGGATACGCGACTTGATAAACTCATCTTT,CALGELRAAALLPVVGDTRLDKLIF